This T cell receptor beta chain was profiled in a study of blood T cell repertoires in COVID-19. About the research overall: T cells, B-cell-depleted T cells, or PBMCs supplied cDNA or gDNA.

Original methodology: Amplified reference gene primers provided the basis for estimating nucleated cell counts. Clones were read by immunoSEQ multiplex PCR, and TCRdb kept only the in-frame ones, dropping some. That table furnishes V, J and clone size, whereas the DNA furnished D and trimming. The data contain almost 55,000 clones, around four fifths of them singletons. Losses at the gene ends were 6 bases for V and 3 bases for J; bases not matched to a gene: 6. There are 15 residues in the CDR3. Germline CDR1 KGHSH, CDR2 LQKENI. The TCR originated in a human donor in a cohort sampled during active COVID-19. The chain joins TRBV18 to TRBJ1-4; TRBD1 matches at 8 bases. The sequenced sample was peripheral blood. This chain's CDR3 is CASSSDRGPNEKLFF. In nucleotides, the CDR3 is TGTGCCAGCTCTTCTGACAGGGGTCCTAATGAAAAACTGTTTTTT.